This entry lists 32 T cell receptor beta chains sequenced from one sample in a study of blood T cell repertoires in COVID-19. Assay used: immunoSEQ multiplex PCR; TCRdb lists only in-frame clones, some missing. The sample lists approximately 62,000 clones; approximately 80% were seen once. The specimen was peripheral blood. These receptors were obtained from a woman aged 45-65 years with active or convalescent COVID-19.

V and J are TRBV18 and TRBJ2-5; 10 bases match TRBD2. Germline V gene sequence: CDR1 KGHSH, CDR2 LQKENI. After removal of 2 bases from V and 5 bases from J, the junction contained 8 bases not matched to a gene. There are 16 residues in the CDR3. The CDR3 is CASSPRARAGGETQYF. The CDR3 DNA reads as TGTGCCAGCTCACCAAGGGCGCGAGCGGGAGGGGAGACCCAGTACTTC.

V and J are TRBV5-4 and TRBJ1-6; 7 positions match TRBD1. CDR1 is SGHNT and CDR2 is YYREEE in the germline V gene (reference sequence). J was trimmed by 6 bases and V by 4 bases; bases with no gene match: 7. This CDR3 spans 15 amino acids. CDR3 amino acids: CASSPRQGGNSPLHF. The CDR3 DNA follows: TGTGCCAGCAGCCCGCGACAGGGAGGTAATTCACCCCTCCACTTT.

The chain recombines TRBV19 with TRBJ1-5, with a weak D call TRBD1 (6 bases). The V end lost 4 bases, the J end lost 2 bases, and 18 bases lay between the germline ends. The CDR3 contains 17 residues. Per the germline V gene, CDR1 is LNHDA and CDR2 is SQIVND (reference sequence). CDR3: CASSTGQLNLGNQPQHF. The CDR3 DNA follows: TGTGCCAGTAGTACTGGACAGCTGAATCTTGGCAATCAGCCCCAGCATTTT.

In this sample, this clone turned up a few times. The chain links TRBV5-1 to TRBJ1-1; D might be TRBD1 (6 bases). CDR1 and CDR2 (germline): SGHRS, YFSETQ. V was cut by 4 bases and J by 1 base, with 11 bases left in between. This CDR3 has 14 amino acids. This CDR3 is CASSEDSWNTEAFF. The DNA for the CDR3 is TGCGCCAGCAGCGAGGACAGTTGGAACACTGAAGCTTTCTTT.

On this clone itself: Relative to the germline gene, one junction end is altered; a read error may explain this. This chain joins TRBV7-2 and TRBJ2-3, with TRBD1 as a possible D gene (5 bases). CDR1 and CDR2 (germline): SGHTA, FQGNSA. The CDR3 loop spans 13 amino acids. CDR3 sequence: CASSLEQALAPYF. The CDR3, as DNA: TGTGCCAGCAGCTTAGAACAGGCCTTAGCCCCTTACTTT.

The genes are TRBV5-1 and TRBJ2-7; 9 bases match TRBD2. This CDR3 spans 15 amino acids. Germline lookup yields CDR1 SGHRS and CDR2 YFSETQ. The trim removed 4 bases at V and 4 bases at J, leaving 9 bases unmatched. CDR3 sequence: CASSLKAGGPYEQYF. The DNA for the CDR3 is TGCGCCAGCAGCCTAAAGGCGGGAGGGCCTTACGAGCAGTACTTC.

V and J are TRBV2 and TRBJ1-1, with D perhaps matching TRBD1 (5 bases). This CDR3 region has 14 residues. With 6 bases removed from V and 4 bases from J, the gap between germline ends came to 15 bases. Germline loops: CDR1 SNHLY, CDR2 FYNNEI. This CDR3 is CASRKVVGGTEAFF. CDR3 in DNA: TGTGCCAGCAGGAAGGTAGTGGGGGGCACTGAAGCTTTCTTT.

The chain employs TRBV15 and TRBJ1-2, with D possibly being TRBD1 (5 bases). The CDR3 loop spans 15 amino acids. Germline V gene lookup returns CDR1 LNHNV and CDR2 YYDKDF (reference sequence). V gave up 4 bases and J gave up 7 bases, with 19 bases separating them. The CDR3 DNA follows: TGTGCCACCAGCAAAACATCAACAGGAATGGGTGGCTACACCTTC. It encodes CATSKTSTGMGGYTF.

The chain couples TRBV29-1 to TRBJ1-2; TRBD1 is a possible D gene (6 bases). Germline values: CDR1 SQVTM, CDR2 ANQGSEA. The CDR3 consists of 11 residues. V was pared by 7 bases and J by 13 bases, with 19 bases between. This chain's CDR3 is CSASQQGESTF. CDR3 nucleotides: TGCAGCGCCTCACAACAGGGAGAAAGCACCTTC.

The J gene is TRBJ1-3, the V gene TRBV5-1; no definite D call. Germline V gene sequence: CDR1 SGHRS, CDR2 YFSETQ. V lost 1 base, J lost 4 bases, and 15 bases lay in between. The CDR3 length is 16 residues. CDR3 sequence: CASSLSPGGSGNTIYF. In DNA, the CDR3 is TGCGCCAGCAGCTTGTCCCCCGGAGGAAGCGGAAACACCATATATTTT.

V usage is TRBV5-1 and J usage is TRBJ2-3; perhaps TRBD1 as D (6 bases). V dropped 6 bases and J dropped 1 base, with 12 bases sitting between them. This CDR3 region has 14 residues. Germline lookup yields CDR1 SGHRS and CDR2 YFSETQ. Here the CDR3 DNA reads TGCGCCAGCACTTCCAGGGGTGGCACAGATACGCAGTATTTT. This encodes CASTSRGGTDTQYF.

The chain employs TRBV28 and TRBJ2-7; TRBD1 matches at 8 bases. CDR3 length equals 15 residues. Germline values: CDR1 MDHEN, CDR2 SYDVKM. With 6 bases clipped from V and 3 bases from J, the junction kept 10 bases outside the gene matches. In nucleotides, the CDR3 is TGTGCCAGCAGGTGGACAGGGTTTAGAATCTACGAGCAGTACTTC. Its translation is CASRWTGFRIYEQYF.

V is TRBV6-4 and J is TRBJ2-1; D unclear. V lost 6 bases and J lost 3, with 12 bases in between. This CDR3 has 14 amino acids. Germline-derived CDR1 and CDR2 are MRHNA and SNTAGT. DNA for the CDR3: TGTGCCAGCAGAACCGAGGCCCACTACAATGAGCAGTTCTTC. Amino acids: CASRTEAHYNEQFF.

V usage is TRBV7-2 and J usage is TRBJ2-4, with 12 bases identical to TRBD2. Germline V lookup: CDR1 SGHTA, CDR2 FQGNSA. V was pared by 6 bases and J by 0 bases, with 9 bases of the junction left unmatched. This CDR3 contains 18 residues. As DNA, the CDR3 is TGTGCCAGCAGTCAGAGGACTAGCGGGGATCTAGCCAAAAACATTCAGTACTTC. It codes for CASSQRTSGDLAKNIQYF.

The rearrangement joins TRBV24-1 to TRBJ2-1; 7 bases align to TRBD2. Germline values: CDR1 KGHDR, CDR2 SFDVKD. The V and J ends lost 4 bases and 5 bases, in that order; junction bases with no gene match: 13. This CDR3 is 17 amino acids long. The CDR3 loop is CATSETTVWGGDNEQFF. CDR3 in DNA: TGTGCCACCAGTGAGACGACAGTCTGGGGGGGGGACAATGAGCAGTTCTTC.

V is TRBV28 and J is TRBJ1-4, with TRBD1 as a possible D gene (5 bases). The CDR3 length is 14 residues. V lost 4 bases to trimming and J lost 5 bases, with 11 bases between them. Germline V CDR1 and CDR2: MDHEN, SYDVKM. CDR3 protein: CASSSRQLNEKLFF. The CDR3 DNA reads as TGTGCCAGCAGTTCTCGACAGTTAAATGAAAAACTGTTTTTT. Based on the CDR3 plus reference TRBV28 and TRBJ1-4, the full variable domain is DVKVTQSSRYLVKRTGEKVFLECVQDMDHENMFWYRQDPGLGLRLIYFSYDVKMKEKGDIPEGYSVSREKKERFSLILESASTNQTSMYLCASSSRQLNEKLFFGSGTQLSVL.

The chain combines TRBV5-1 with TRBJ1-1; 10 bases line up with TRBD1. V trimming: 0 bases; J trimming: 8 bases; junction bases outside the gene matches: 7. CDR1 is SGHRS and CDR2 is YFSETQ in the germline V gene. The CDR3 totals 15 residues. The CDR3 sequence is CASSLAGTGAGEAFF. CDR3 in DNA: TGCGCCAGCAGCTTGGCCGGGACAGGGGCGGGCGAAGCTTTCTTT.

The chain uses TRBV24-1 and TRBJ1-5, with no clear D. The CDR3 totals 14 residues. Germline V lookup: CDR1 KGHDR, CDR2 SFDVKD. Trimming removed 1 base at V and 5 bases at J, with 8 bases between. CDR3 region: CATSDFGIYQPQHF. The CDR3 DNA reads TGTGCCACCAGTGATTTCGGGATTTATCAGCCCCAGCATTTT.

This clone was observed a handful of times. J is TRBJ2-3 and V is TRBV7-9, with D unclear. V lost 1 base and J 0 bases, leaving 5 bases between the germline ends. Germline CDR1 is SEHNR and CDR2 is FQNEAQ (reference sequence). The CDR3 is 14 amino acids. The CDR3 coding sequence is TGTGCCAGCAGCTTAGAATCTAGCACAGATACGCAGTATTTT. Its protein product is CASSLESSTDTQYF.

J is TRBJ2-2 and V is TRBV7-8, with a weak D call TRBD1 (6 bases). V was pared by 3 bases and J by 7 bases, with 24 bases between. This CDR3 spans 18 amino acids. The V gene's germline CDR1 is SGHVS and CDR2 FQNEAQ. CDR3 in amino acids: CASSFLAPTYRAGGELFF. CDR3 sequence (DNA): TGTGCCAGCAGCTTCTTGGCCCCGACATACAGGGCGGGCGGGGAGCTGTTTTTT. The entire variable domain, with the rest obtained from reference TRBV7-8 and TRBJ2-2, is as follows: GAGVSQSPRYKVAKRGQDVALRCDPISGHVSLFWYQQALGQGPEFLTYFQNEAQLDKSGLPSDRFFAERPEGSVSTLKIQRTQQEDSAVYLCASSFLAPTYRAGGELFFGEGSRLTVL.

This chain connects TRBV5-6 to TRBJ2-5; D is possibly TRBD1 (5 bases). Trimming took off 5 bases at V and 2 bases at J, with 10 bases between the two ends. Germline assignment: CDR1 SGHDT and CDR2 YYEEEE. The CDR3 has 13 residues. The CDR3 region is CASSRGTQETQYF. CDR3 nucleotides: TGTGCCAGCAGTAGGGGTACACAAGAGACCCAGTACTTC.

CDR3 in DNA: TGTGCCAGCAATTCACAGGGGGCGCTTAGGGACACTGAAGCTTTCTTT. Translated: CASNSQGALRDTEAFF. This chain links TRBV28 with TRBJ1-1; 9 positions agree with TRBD1. Germline-derived CDR1 and CDR2 are MDHEN and SYDVKM. J was trimmed by 3 bases and V by 7 bases; bases with no gene match: 12. The CDR3 is made up of 16 amino acids. Variable domain in full (rest from reference TRBV28 and TRBJ1-1): DVKVTQSSRYLVKRTGEKVFLECVQDMDHENMFWYRQDPGLGLRLIYFSYDVKMKEKGDIPEGYSVSREKKERFSLILESASTNQTSMYLCASNSQGALRDTEAFFGQGTRLTVV.

This sequence joins TRBV30 and TRBJ1-1, with no clear D. Germline V gene lookup returns CDR1 GTSNPN and CDR2 SVGIG (reference sequence). V lost 4 bases to trimming and J lost 5 bases, with 5 bases between them. The CDR3 contains 10 residues. The CDR3 sequence is CAWTETEAFF. CDR3 DNA: TGTGCCTGGACAGAAACTGAAGCTTTCTTT.

The chain uses TRBV9 and TRBJ1-2; 11 bases match TRBD1. CDR1 and CDR2 from the germline V gene are SGDLS and YYNGEE. Unmatched junction bases numbered 10, after V lost 4 bases and J lost 5 bases. The CDR3 runs 16 residues. The CDR3 DNA is TGTGCCAGCAGCAACAGGGACAGGGGGTCCCTTTATGGCTACACCTTC. It specifies CASSNRDRGSLYGYTF.

The V call is TRBV5-4, the J call TRBJ1-1; 9 bases agree with TRBD1. V lost 0 bases and J lost 2; bases outside the gene matches: 2. CDR1 SGHNT and CDR2 YYREEE come from the germline V gene (reference sequence). This CDR3 is built from 15 residues. CDR3 protein: CASSLGGQGNTEAFF. CDR3 in DNA: TGTGCCAGCAGCTTGGGGGGACAGGGAAACACTGAAGCTTTCTTT.

This clone was observed a handful of times. This chain links TRBV2 with TRBJ2-7; D perhaps matches TRBD2 (6 bases). The CDR3 is made up of 15 amino acids. Germline assignment: CDR1 SNHLY and CDR2 FYNNEI. Trimming left V 1 base short and J 3 bases short, with 13 bases between. The CDR3 DNA reads as TGTGCCAGCAGTGAAGGTGATAGCGGATTCTACGAGCAGTACTTC. Amino acids: CASSEGDSGFYEQYF.

This clone has just a few counts. The chain links TRBV30 to TRBJ1-1; 11 bases are a match to TRBD1. J lost 0 bases, V lost 5 bases, and 8 bases had no gene match. In germline, CDR1 is GTSNPN, CDR2 SVGIG (reference sequence). The length of the CDR3 is 16 residues. The CDR3 is CAWAGTGGSMNTEAFF. In DNA, the CDR3 is TGTGCCTGGGCCGGGACAGGGGGTAGCATGAACACTGAAGCTTTCTTT.

This clone has just one count. The CDR3 nucleotides are TGTGCCAGCAGACGGGACAGGACCATCAATCAGCCCCAGCATTTT. It yields the protein CASRRDRTINQPQHF. V gene TRBV27 combines with J gene TRBJ1-5; 8 positions agree with TRBD1. The V gene end was trimmed by 6 bases and the J gene end by 3 bases; junction bases not matched to a gene: 7. This CDR3 region has 15 residues. The V gene's germline CDR1 is MNHEY and CDR2 SMNVEV (reference sequence).

The rearrangement links TRBV24-1 to TRBJ2-1; 9 bases line up with TRBD2. The CDR3 spans 15 residues. V lost 3 bases, J lost 6 bases, and 5 bases stayed unmatched. Germline V gene lookup returns CDR1 KGHDR and CDR2 SFDVKD. CDR3 residues: CATSDPGGLANEQFF. As DNA, the CDR3 is TGTGCCACCAGTGATCCAGGGGGACTAGCCAATGAGCAGTTCTTC.

The rearrangement links TRBV7-3 to TRBJ2-1; 8 bases match TRBD2. The CDR3 is 12 amino acids. Germline V gene lookup returns CDR1 SGHTA and CDR2 FQGTGA. V trimming: 5 bases; J trimming: 15 bases; junction bases outside the gene matches: 9. CDR3 nucleotide sequence: TGTGCCAGCAGCCAGCGGGAGTCTCCCGTGTTCTTC. It encodes CASSQRESPVFF.

The chain uses TRBV6-5 and TRBJ2-7; no definite D call. This CDR3 is 14 amino acids long. The V and J ends lost 6 bases and 3 bases respectively, with 15 bases between them. Germline-derived CDR1 and CDR2 are MNHEY and SVGAGI. CDR3 amino acids: CASRQLTPGYEQYF. The CDR3 DNA reads TGTGCCAGCAGACAACTGACCCCGGGCTACGAGCAGTACTTC.

The chain carries TRBV5-1 and TRBJ2-3; D is possibly TRBD1 (6 bases). The V gene lost 4 bases and the J gene lost 2 bases, with 11 bases spanning the gap. Looked up from germline, CDR1 is SGHRS and CDR2 is YFSETQ. The CDR3 is 14 residues long. The CDR3 is CASSNGQPTDTQYF. CDR3 sequence (DNA): TGCGCCAGCAGCAACGGACAGCCCACAGATACGCAGTATTTT.